The source of this TCR beta chain is a study of glioma-infiltrating T cells. Turning to this clonotype: The antigen is undetermined. Just one base apart from a much larger clone, this may be a read error.

Trimming removed 5 bases from V and 12 bases from J; junction bases left unmatched: 13. The germline V gene encodes CDR1 LNHDA and CDR2 SQIVND (reference sequence). The length of the CDR3 is 14 residues. Using RNA template, CDR3s of TCR alpha and beta were amplified with iRepertoire arm-PCR. For one-step reverse transcription and amplification, 100-400 ng of tissue mRNA or PBMC total RNA was used. TCRdb called the multiplex PCR reads again in MiXCR, with one record for every CDR3 protein. The sample has under 200,000 distinct CDR3 sequences, roughly two fifths seen once. Overall study results and limits: Very few CDR3 sequences were shared between tissue and blood. Gliomas, especially low-grade, showed above-expected tissue-blood divergence; non-neoplastic patients showed below.

The chain joins TRBV19 to TRBJ1-2; 9 bases are shared with TRBD1. The clonotype was recovered from a human donor with low-grade glioma or glioblastoma, undergoing nonglioma brain surgery, or in good health (not recorded which). Sequencing input: glioma tissue, nonneoplastic brain tissue, or PBMCs (not recorded which). CDR3 DNA: TGTGCCAGTAGTGCTGGGACAGGGATAGGTATCCACACCTTC. Translation gives CASSAGTGIGIHTF.